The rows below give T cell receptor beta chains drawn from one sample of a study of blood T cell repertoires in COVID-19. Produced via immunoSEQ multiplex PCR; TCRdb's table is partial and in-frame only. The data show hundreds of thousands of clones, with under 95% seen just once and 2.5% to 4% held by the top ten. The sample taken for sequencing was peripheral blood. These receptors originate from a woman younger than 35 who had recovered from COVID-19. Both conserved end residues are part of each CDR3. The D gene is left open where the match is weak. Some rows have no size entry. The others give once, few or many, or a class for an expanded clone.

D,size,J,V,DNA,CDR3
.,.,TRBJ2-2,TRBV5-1,TGCGCCAGCGGTATGATACTAGGAGTAGGATCCGGGGAGCTGTTTTTT,CASGMILGVGSGELFF
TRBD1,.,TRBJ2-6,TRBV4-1,TGCGCCAGCAGCCTAGACGTAACAGGGGTGGCCAACGTCCTGACTTTC,CASSLDVTGVANVLTF
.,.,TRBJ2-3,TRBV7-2,TGTGCCAGCAGCTTAGGGCTGGCGGGTGGCACAGATACGCAGTATTTT,CASSLGLAGGTDTQYF
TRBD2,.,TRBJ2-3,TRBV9,TGTGCCAGCAGCGTAGGCGGGAGGGGACTAGCGGGAGATACGCAGTATTTT,CASSVGGRGLAGDTQYF
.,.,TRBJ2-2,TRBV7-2,TGTGCCAGCAGCTCCAGGGGATCCGGGGAGCTGTTTTTT,CASSSRGSGELFF
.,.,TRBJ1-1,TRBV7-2,TGTGCCAGCAGCTTATTTGCAGGGGCGGACACTGAAGCTTTCTTT,CASSLFAGADTEAFF
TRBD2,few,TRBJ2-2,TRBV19,TGTGCCAGTAGCGCGGGGGTTGGAACCGGGGAGCTGTTTTTT,CASSAGVGTGELFF
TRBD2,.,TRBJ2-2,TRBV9,TGTGCCAGCAGCGTAGACAGCGGGAGGGCCTGGACGAACACCGGGGAGCTGTTTTTT,CASSVDSGRAWTNTGELFF
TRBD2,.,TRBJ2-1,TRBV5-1,TGCGCCAGCAGCCTAGGGCTAGCGGGAGGGAAGGATGAGCAGTTCTTC,CASSLGLAGGKDEQFF
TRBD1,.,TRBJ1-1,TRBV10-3,TGTGCCGCAACAGGGGGCGAACCTGAAGCTTTCTTT,CAATGGEPEAFF
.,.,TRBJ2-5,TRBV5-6,TGTGCCAGCAGCTGGGGGGTTCAGGAGACCCAGTACTTC,CASSWGVQETQYF
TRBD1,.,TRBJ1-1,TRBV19,TGTGCCAGTAGTATGAGAAGGACCGGGACAGGATTTATAGGAACTGAAGCTTTCTTT,CASSMRRTGTGFIGTEAFF
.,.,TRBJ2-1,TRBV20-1,TGCAGTGCTAGTCGGGGGAGCTCCTACAATGAGCAGTTCTTC,CSASRGSSYNEQFF
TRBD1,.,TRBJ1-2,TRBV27,TGTGCCAGCAGTTTTCTGGACAGGGGATTGCATGGCTACACCTTC,CASSFLDRGLHGYTF
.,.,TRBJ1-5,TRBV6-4,TGTGCCAGCAGTGATGAACAGGGCTGTGTCAATCAGCCCCAGCATTTT,CASSDEQGCVNQPQHF
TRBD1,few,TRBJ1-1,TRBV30,TGTGCCTGGACCCGACAGGGACGGAACACTGAAGCTTTCTTT,CAWTRQGRNTEAFF
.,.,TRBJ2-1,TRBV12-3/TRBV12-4,TGTGCCAGCAGTCCGTTACGGGATGAGCAGTTCTTC,CASSPLRDEQFF
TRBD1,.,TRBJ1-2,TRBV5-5,TGTGCCAGCAGCTTGGAAGGGACAGTCGTCTATGGCTACACCTTC,CASSLEGTVVYGYTF
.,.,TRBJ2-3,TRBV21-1,TGTGCCAGCAGCAAACGGTCCCGAACTAGCGGGATAGCAGATACGCAGTATTTT,CASSKRSRTSGIADTQYF
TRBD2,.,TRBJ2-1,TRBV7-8,TGTGCCAGCAGCCCCGGGTTAGCGGGAGATTTCTCCTACAATGAGCAGTTCTTC,CASSPGLAGDFSYNEQFF
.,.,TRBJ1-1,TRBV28,TGTGCCAGCACCCAGGGGCATGAGGCTGAAGCTTTCTTT,CASTQGHEAEAFF
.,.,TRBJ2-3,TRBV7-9,TGTGCCAGCAGTCCTGCCCAGGATACGCAGTATTTT,CASSPAQDTQYF
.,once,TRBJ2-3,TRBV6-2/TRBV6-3,TGTGCCAGCAGTTACTCGGAGGCGGGCACAGATACGCAGTATTTT,CASSYSEAGTDTQYF
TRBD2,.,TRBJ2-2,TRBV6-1,TGTGCCAGCAGTGAGACTAGCGGCACCGGGGAGCTGTTTTTT,CASSETSGTGELFF
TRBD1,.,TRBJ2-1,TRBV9,TGTGCCAGCGGGGACAGGGAAAGGGAGCAGTTCTTC,CASGDREREQFF
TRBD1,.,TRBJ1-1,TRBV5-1,TGCGCCAGCAGCCCCCTGGGGGGACAGATGAACACTGAAGCTTTCTTT,CASSPLGGQMNTEAFF
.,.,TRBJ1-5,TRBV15,TGTGCCACCGCACACCCATCGCAGAGCAATCAGCCCCAGCATTTT,CATAHPSQSNQPQHF
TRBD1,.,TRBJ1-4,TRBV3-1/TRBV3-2,TGTGCCAGCAGCCCCCGGGACAGCAATGAAAAACTGTTTTTT,CASSPRDSNEKLFF
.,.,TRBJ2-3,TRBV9,TGTGCCAGCAGCGTAGGGGCGGGGAGCACAGATACGCAGTATTTT,CASSVGAGSTDTQYF
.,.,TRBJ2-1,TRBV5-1,TGCGCCAGCAGCTTTCGGGGGTCCGGGGAGCAGTTCTTC,CASSFRGSGEQFF
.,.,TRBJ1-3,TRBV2,TGTGCCAGCAGTGAAGCGAGAGTTAGCTCTGGAAACACCATATATTTT,CASSEARVSSGNTIYF
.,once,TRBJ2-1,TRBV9,TGTGCCAGCAGCGTAGTCCTAGAACCCAACAATGAGCAGTTCTTC,CASSVVLEPNNEQFF
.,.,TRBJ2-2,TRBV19,TGTGCCAGTAGTATTCGGGGTAGCGGGAACACCGGGGAGCTGTTTTTT,CASSIRGSGNTGELFF
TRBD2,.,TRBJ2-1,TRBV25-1,TGTGCCAGCAGTGAGGGTCACGGGAGGGGGGTAAATGAGCAGTTCTTC,CASSEGHGRGVNEQFF
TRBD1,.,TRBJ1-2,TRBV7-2,TGTGCCAGCAGTTTAGACCTTGTTTGGGACAGGGGGCACACCTTC,CASSLDLVWDRGHTF
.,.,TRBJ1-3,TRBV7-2,TGTGCCAGCAGCTTAGACCTACGCGTCTCCTCTGGAAACACCATATATTTT,CASSLDLRVSSGNTIYF
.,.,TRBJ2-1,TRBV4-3,TGCGCCAGCAGCCAGGCCACGTACAATGAGCAGTTCTTC,CASSQATYNEQFF
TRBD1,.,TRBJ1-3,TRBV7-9,TGTGCCAGCAAAACAGGGGACTCTGGAAACACCATATATTTT,CASKTGDSGNTIYF
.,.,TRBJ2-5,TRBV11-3,TGTGCCAGCAGCTTAGCGCCCGGGACCCAGTACTTC,CASSLAPGTQYF
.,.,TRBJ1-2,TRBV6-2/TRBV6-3,TGTGCCAGCAGCCAACTACAGGGCGCCTATGGCTACACCTTC,CASSQLQGAYGYTF
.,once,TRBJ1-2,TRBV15,TGTGCCACCAGCAGAGATCGGGGGTTGGGCTATGGCTACACCTTC,CATSRDRGLGYGYTF
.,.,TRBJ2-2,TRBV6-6,TGTGCCAGCAGTTACGGAGGAACCGGGGAGCTGTTTTTT,CASSYGGTGELFF
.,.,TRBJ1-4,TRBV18,TGTGCCAGCTCACCACCGGGGGGGACTACTAATGAAAAACTGTTTTTT,CASSPPGGTTNEKLFF
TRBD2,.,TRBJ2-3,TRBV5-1,TGCGCCAGCAGCCAGCTAGCGGGAGGGACCAGGATCCAGTATTTT,CASSQLAGGTRIQYF
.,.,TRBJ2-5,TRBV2,TGTGCCAGCAGTGGCCAGGGATTAGAAGAGACCCAGTACTTC,CASSGQGLEETQYF
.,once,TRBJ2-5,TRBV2,TGTGCCAGCAGTGTACGGCAAGAGACCCAGTACTTC,CASSVRQETQYF
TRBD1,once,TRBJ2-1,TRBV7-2,TGTGCCAGCAGCTTCGATACCGGGACAGCCTACAATGAGCAGTTCTTC,CASSFDTGTAYNEQFF
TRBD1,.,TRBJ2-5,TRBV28,TGTGCCAGCAGCTACGGACAGGGGGCGGCCCAAGAGACCCAGTACTTC,CASSYGQGAAQETQYF
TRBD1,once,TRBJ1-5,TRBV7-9,TGTGCCAGCAGCTTTGGACAGGGACGCCAGCCCCAGCATTTT,CASSFGQGRQPQHF
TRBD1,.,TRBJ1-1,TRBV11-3,TGTGCCAGCAGCTTAACAGGGGGCTTCGAAGCTTTCTTT,CASSLTGGFEAFF
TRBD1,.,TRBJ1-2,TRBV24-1,TGTGCCACCAGTGGTGGTGACAGGGGTTATGGCTACACCTTC,CATSGGDRGYGYTF
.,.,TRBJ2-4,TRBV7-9,TGTGCCAGCAGCCTAGGACAGACTCTAGCCAAAAACATTCAGTACTTC,CASSLGQTLAKNIQYF
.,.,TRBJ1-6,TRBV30,TGTGCCTGGGGGGCGGAGGTTTATAATTCACCCCTCCACTTT,CAWGAEVYNSPLHF
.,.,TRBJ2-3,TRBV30,TGTGCCTGGAGTGTACGCGGGAGCACAGATACGCAGTATTTT,CAWSVRGSTDTQYF
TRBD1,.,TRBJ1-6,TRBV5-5,TGTGCCAGCAGCTCGGGACAGGGGATCGCTTCACCCCTCCACTTT,CASSSGQGIASPLHF